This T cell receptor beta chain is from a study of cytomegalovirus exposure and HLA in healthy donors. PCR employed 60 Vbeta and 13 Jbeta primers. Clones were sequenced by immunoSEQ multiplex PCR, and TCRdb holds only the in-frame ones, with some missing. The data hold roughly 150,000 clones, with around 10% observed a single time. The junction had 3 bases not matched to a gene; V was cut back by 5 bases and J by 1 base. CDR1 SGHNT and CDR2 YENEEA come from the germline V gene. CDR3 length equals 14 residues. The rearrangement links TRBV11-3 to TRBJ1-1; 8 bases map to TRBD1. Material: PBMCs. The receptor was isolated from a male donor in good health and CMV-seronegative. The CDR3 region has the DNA TGTGCCAGCAGCGACAGGGGTCCGAACACTGAAGCTTTCTTT. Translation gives CASSDRGPNTEAFF. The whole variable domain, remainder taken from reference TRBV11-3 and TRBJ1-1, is EAGVVQSPRYKIIEKKQPVAFWCNPISGHNTLYWYLQNLGQGPELLIRYENEEAVDDSQLPKDRFSAERLKGVDSTLKIQPAELGDSAVYLCASSDRGPNTEAFFGQGTRLTVV.